The 5 T cell receptor beta chains in this list originate from one sample, sequenced in a study of regulatory T cells in long-lasting Graves disease. Library construction for TCR beta used iRepertoire HTBI primers and Arm-PCR of CDR3 regions. Each CDR3 protein is one row after TCRdb ran MiXCR on the multiplex PCR reads. The table includes a few hundred thousand distinct CDR3 sequences, approximately 14% detected once. The time point is: newly diagnosed GD, antithyroid drugs for less than 3 months. Scientists built the TCR library using RNA that was extracted from PBMCs. The same data also went into a second study, on T cells in Graves' hyperthyroidism and ophthalmopathy.

The source was peripheral blood mononuclear cells (PBMCs), collected at new diagnosis, from a patient treated with antithyroid drugs. Receptor source: a woman aged 45-65 years with Graves disease.

In regard to this clonotype: The junction departs from the called germline gene at one end, perhaps through a read error. V and J are TRBV11-2 and TRBJ2-7, with 13 nucleotides matching TRBD2. This CDR3 has 16 residues. Germline loops: CDR1 SGHAT, CDR2 FQNNGV. CDR3 residues: CASSHEGTSGNPQKYF. The CDR3 DNA is TGCGCCAGCAGCCACGAAGGGACTAGCGGGAACCCCCAAAAGTACTTC.

The V call is TRBV28, the J call TRBJ1-5; TRBD1 aligns across 11 bases. There are 14 residues in the CDR3. V lost 4 bases, J lost 7 bases, and 3 bases stayed unmatched. CDR1 MDHEN and CDR2 SYDVKM come from the germline V gene. The DNA of the CDR3 is TGTGCCAGCAGTTCAAGGACAGGGGGCCAGCCCCAGCATTTT. Amino acid sequence: CASSSRTGGQPQHF.

This clonotype occurred many times. The chain couples TRBV2 to TRBJ2-1; TRBD1 is a possible D gene (5 bases). V was shortened by 5 bases and J by 9 bases, with 20 bases between the two germline ends. Germline CDR1 and CDR2: SNHLY and FYNNEI. The CDR3 extends over 15 amino acids. CDR3 nucleotide sequence: TGTGCCAGCAGTCCGACCCACACAGGCGTTGGTGAGCAGTTCTTC. Translation: CASSPTHTGVGEQFF.

Many counts were recorded for this clonotype. V gene TRBV27 combines with J gene TRBJ2-1, with 7 bases fitting TRBD1. The J segment lost 4 bases and the V segment lost 7 bases, leaving 10 bases of the junction unmatched. The CDR3 has 15 residues. Germline V gene lookup returns CDR1 MNHEY and CDR2 SMNVEV (reference sequence). The chain's CDR3 is CASKLTGTAYNEQFF. The CDR3 DNA sequence: TGTGCCAGCAAACTAACCGGGACAGCTTACAATGAGCAGTTCTTC.

V and J are TRBV6-1 and TRBJ2-1, with 9 bases fitting TRBD2. Germline-derived CDR1 and CDR2 are MNHNS and SASEGT. With V trimmed by 7 bases and J by 2 bases, 6 bases remained unmatched. CDR3 length: 15 residues. The CDR3 reads CASTLAGLAYNEQFF. CDR3 in DNA: TGTGCCAGCACACTAGCGGGCCTCGCCTACAATGAGCAGTTCTTC.